The 12 T cell receptor beta chains below were found in one sample sequenced in a study of monozygotic twins with cystic fibrosis. Clones were sequenced by immunoSEQ multiplex PCR, and TCRdb holds only the in-frame ones, with some missing. The data contain 29,000 or so clones, 70% to 90% of them seen just once; the ten biggest clones take up 0.7% to 0.9%. Sequencing input: blood. These receptors originate from a girl aged 2-10 years with cystic fibrosis.

The rearrangement joins TRBV27 to TRBJ2-2, with D unclear. Trimming left V 5 bases short and J 0 bases short, with 10 bases between. The CDR3 length is 15 residues. Germline CDR1 reads MNHEY; CDR2 reads SMNVEV (reference sequence). The CDR3 here is CASSTMTPNTGELFF. The DNA for the CDR3 is TGTGCCAGCAGTACAATGACCCCGAACACCGGGGAGCTGTTTTTT.

The genes are TRBV19 and TRBJ1-6, with 9 bases identical to TRBD1. The CDR3 covers 16 residues. Losses at the gene ends were 7 bases for V and 7 bases for J; bases not matched to a gene: 11. Germline CDR1 is LNHDA and CDR2 is SQIVND (reference sequence). CDR3 nucleotides: TGTGCCAGTACCCCAACGGACAGGGGTAGGAATTCACCCCTCCACTTT. This translates into CASTPTDRGRNSPLHF.

This rearrangement joins TRBV27 to TRBJ2-3; tentatively, D is TRBD1 (5 bases). CDR1 is MNHEY and CDR2 is SMNVEV in the germline V gene (reference sequence). CDR3 length equals 15 residues. The V end was cut by 3 bases, the J end by 4 bases, with 14 bases between. CDR3 protein: CASSFIGAGADTQYF. The CDR3 nucleotides are TGTGCCAGCAGTTTCATAGGGGCTGGGGCAGATACGCAGTATTTT.

J is TRBJ1-1 and V is TRBV19, with D possibly TRBD1 on 5 matching bases. The V end was cut by 5 bases, the J end by 2 bases, with 12 bases between. The length of the CDR3 is 14 residues. Germline V gene data show CDR1 as LNHDA and CDR2 as SQIVND (reference sequence). DNA of the CDR3: TGTGCCAGTAGTGAGGGGCGTCTCAACACTGAAGCTTTCTTT. It encodes CASSEGRLNTEAFF.

The genes are TRBV18 and TRBJ2-3, with 7 bases matching TRBD2. Germline assignment: CDR1 KGHSH and CDR2 LQKENI. After removal of 2 bases from V and 1 base from J, the junction contained 3 bases not matched to a gene. This CDR3 spans 15 amino acids. The CDR3 DNA reads as TGTGCCAGCTCACCAGTTGGGGGGGGCACAGATACGCAGTATTTT. It yields the protein CASSPVGGGTDTQYF.

The chain combines TRBV30 with TRBJ1-2, with D hard to call. CDR1 and CDR2 from the germline V gene are GTSNPN and SVGIG (reference sequence). The CDR3 is made up of 13 amino acids. V lost 0 bases to trimming and J lost 4 bases, with 9 bases between them. CDR3 loop: CAWSVASTYGYTF. CDR3 DNA: TGTGCCTGGAGTGTAGCGTCAACCTATGGCTACACCTTC.

The genes are TRBV30 and TRBJ2-7; D is uncertain. V dropped 0 bases and J dropped 4 bases, with 7 bases sitting between them. Germline V CDR1 and CDR2: GTSNPN, SVGIG (reference sequence). This CDR3 is 12 amino acids long. CDR3 loop: CAWSVLTYEQYF. CDR3 DNA: TGTGCCTGGAGTGTTCTGACGTACGAGCAGTACTTC.

As DNA, the CDR3 is TGCGCCAGCAGCTTGGCCGGGAACTCCTACAATGAGCAGTTCTTC. Amino acids: CASSLAGNSYNEQFF. J is TRBJ2-1 and V is TRBV5-1, with a tentative D call TRBD2 (5 bases). The CDR3 length is 15 residues. The germline gives CDR1 SGHRS, CDR2 YFSETQ. V was shortened by 0 bases and J by 0 bases, with 7 bases between the two germline ends.

The chain recombines TRBV4-1 with TRBJ2-2; D remains unclear. Germline V gene lookup returns CDR1 MGHRA and CDR2 YSYEKL. V was shortened by 3 bases and J by 0 bases, with 2 bases between the two germline ends. The length of the CDR3 is 13 residues. CDR3 in DNA: TGCGCCAGCAGCCACACGAACACCGGGGAGCTGTTTTTT. This sequence encodes CASSHTNTGELFF.

The chain links TRBV5-1 to TRBJ2-2; D is undetermined. Germline V gene data show CDR1 as SGHRS and CDR2 as YFSETQ. The V gene lost 4 bases and the J gene lost 4 bases, with 14 bases spanning the gap. This CDR3 is built from 15 residues. The CDR3 is CASSEVQLRTGELFF. In nucleotides, the CDR3 is TGCGCCAGCAGCGAAGTCCAACTACGCACCGGGGAGCTGTTTTTT.

The chain links TRBV19 to TRBJ2-1, with D perhaps TRBD1 or TRBD2 (6 bases each). CDR1 and CDR2 from the germline V gene are LNHDA and SQIVND (reference sequence). V was trimmed by 6 bases and J by 4 bases, leaving 16 bases between them. CDR3 length: 15 amino acids. The chain's CDR3 is CASRKLRGEYNEQFF. CDR3 bases: TGTGCCAGTAGGAAATTGAGGGGGGAGTACAATGAGCAGTTCTTC.

The chain recombines TRBV5-4 with TRBJ2-5; TRBD2 matches 12 bases. The J call is uncertain, as TRBJ2-7 better fits the DNA end. Germline V gene lookup returns CDR1 SGHNT and CDR2 YYREEE (reference sequence). The CDR3 is made up of 14 amino acids. The CDR3 bases are TGTGCCAGCAGCGGAAGACTAGCGGGAGACGAGCAGTACTTC. Translating gives CASSGRLAGDEQYF.